This TCR beta chain was profiled in a study of cytomegalovirus exposure and HLA in healthy donors. Study observations and caveats: CMV serostatus was the only recorded immune exposure for donors. Some V segments (TRBV6-2 and TRBV6-3 among them) were excluded as indistinguishable. Earlier results showed most TCR beta V segments being productive about 87% or about 30% of the time.

To note about this clone: Antigen specificity is unknown.

V lost 1 base to trimming and J lost 6 bases, with 22 bases between them. This CDR3 is built from 17 residues. The germline CDR1 and CDR2 sequences are SGHRS and YFSETQ. Primers included in the PCR were 60 Vbeta and 13 Jbeta primers. Method: immunoSEQ multiplex PCR; TCRdb's copy keeps in-frame clones and lacks some. This sample's table has 100,000 to 150,000 clones. Sequenced input: PBMCs. This receptor was identified in a man aged 40-50 years in good health and CMV-seronegative. This chain joins TRBV5-1 and TRBJ1-1, with D possibly matching TRBD1 (6 bases). CDR3 loop: CASSLRPITGRGAEAFF. DNA of the CDR3: TGCGCCAGCAGCTTGCGTCCAATAACAGGGAGAGGGGCTGAAGCTTTCTTT. Drawing the rest from reference TRBV5-1 and TRBJ1-1, the complete variable domain is KAGVTQTPRYLIKTRGQQVTLSCSPISGHRSVSWYQQTPGQGLQFLFEYFSETQRNKGNFPGRFSGRQFSNSRSEMNVSTLELGDSALYLCASSLRPITGRGAEAFFGQGTRLTVV.